Listed below are T cell receptor beta chains from one sample, sequenced in a study of T-cell reconstitution after alpha-beta-depleted transplantation in children. From the PCR reads, TCRdb called clonotypes with MiXCR, one entry per CDR3 protein. The sample shows around 230,000 distinct CDR3 sequences, roughly 18% of them seen only once. The sample consisted of PBMCs, mostly from graft donor cells, taken 360 days after TCRalphabeta/CD19-depleted stem cell transplant. These receptors came from a male patient aged 2-9 years who had a stem cell transplant for acute lymphoblastic leukemia, so the T cells may come from the graft donor. The CDR3 runs from the conserved cysteine through the conserved F or W. The order of the fields is clone size, V gene, D gene, J gene, CDR3 DNA, CDR3 protein. D genes are given only for firm matches. Not all rows give a size; the values are once, few, many and, for expanded clones, a class.

clone_size: .
v_call: TRBV25-1
d_call: TRBD1
j_call: TRBJ1-1
cdr3_nt: TGTGCCAGCAGTAGACAGGGGTCGAACACTGAAGCTTTCTTT
cdr3_aa: CASSRQGSNTEAFF

clone_size: .
v_call: TRBV4-2
d_call: TRBD1
j_call: TRBJ2-7
cdr3_nt: TGTGCCAGCAGCCAGGCACCTCCCGGGACAGGCGGTTACGAGCAGTACTTC
cdr3_aa: CASSQAPPGTGGYEQYF

clone_size: many
v_call: TRBV27
d_call: .
j_call: TRBJ1-1
cdr3_nt: TGTGCCAGCAGTTTATCATCCTACAACACTGAAGCTTTCTTT
cdr3_aa: CASSLSSYNTEAFF

clone_size: .
v_call: TRBV11-2
d_call: TRBD1
j_call: TRBJ2-7
cdr3_nt: TGTGCCAGCAGCTTAGAGGGACAGCGAAGCTCCTACGAGCAGTACTTC
cdr3_aa: CASSLEGQRSSYEQYF

clone_size: few
v_call: TRBV12-3/TRBV12-4
d_call: .
j_call: TRBJ1-5
cdr3_nt: TGTGCCAGCAGTTTTGTGCCGGGAGCGCAGCCCCAGCATTTT
cdr3_aa: CASSFVPGAQPQHF

clone_size: .
v_call: TRBV20-1
d_call: TRBD1
j_call: TRBJ1-5
cdr3_nt: TGCAGTGCTCTTCGACAGGGGAGGTGGCAGCCCCAGCATTTT
cdr3_aa: CSALRQGRWQPQHF

clone_size: few
v_call: TRBV5-6
d_call: .
j_call: TRBJ2-5
cdr3_nt: TGTGCCAGCAGCTTGAGTCGGGGGGCGGAGACCCAGTACTTC
cdr3_aa: CASSLSRGAETQYF

clone_size: .
v_call: TRBV20-1
d_call: .
j_call: TRBJ2-7
cdr3_nt: TGCAGTGCTAGAAGGGCGGGAACCTACGAGCAGTACTTC
cdr3_aa: CSARRAGTYEQYF

clone_size: .
v_call: TRBV29-1
d_call: .
j_call: TRBJ1-1
cdr3_nt: TGCAGCGTCGACCTTGGGGTAATGAACACTGAAGCTTTCTTT
cdr3_aa: CSVDLGVMNTEAFF

clone_size: few
v_call: TRBV6-2/TRBV6-3
d_call: .
j_call: TRBJ1-5
cdr3_nt: TGTGCCAGCACTGACCCCAATCAGCCCCAGCATTTT
cdr3_aa: CASTDPNQPQHF

clone_size: .
v_call: TRBV5-4
d_call: TRBD2
j_call: TRBJ2-2
cdr3_nt: TGTGCCAGCAGCTTTGACGGGGGGGGAGACACCGGGGAGCTGTTTTTT
cdr3_aa: CASSFDGGGDTGELFF

clone_size: few
v_call: TRBV29-1
d_call: TRBD2
j_call: TRBJ2-7
cdr3_nt: TGCAGCGTTCGGGGACTAGCGGGGGGCGGCTCCTACGAGCAGTACTTC
cdr3_aa: CSVRGLAGGGSYEQYF

clone_size: .
v_call: TRBV7-2
d_call: .
j_call: TRBJ1-5
cdr3_nt: TGTGCCAGCAGCTCGCAGGGTTATGGCAATCAGCCCCAGCATTTT
cdr3_aa: CASSSQGYGNQPQHF

clone_size: .
v_call: TRBV7-9
d_call: .
j_call: TRBJ2-1
cdr3_nt: TGTGCCAGCAGCCCCCCCTCGGTAGGGCGTTCCTACAATGAGCAGTTCTTC
cdr3_aa: CASSPPSVGRSYNEQFF

clone_size: few
v_call: TRBV7-9
d_call: .
j_call: TRBJ2-1
cdr3_nt: TGTGCCAGCAGCTTAAGTGGGGGCACCCCCGTCTACAATGAGCAGTTCTTC
cdr3_aa: CASSLSGGTPVYNEQFF

clone_size: .
v_call: TRBV21-1
d_call: .
j_call: TRBJ2-6
cdr3_nt: TGTGCCAGCAGCGCCGGGACTAGCGCTCCTGGGGCCAACGTCCTGACTTTC
cdr3_aa: CASSAGTSAPGANVLTF